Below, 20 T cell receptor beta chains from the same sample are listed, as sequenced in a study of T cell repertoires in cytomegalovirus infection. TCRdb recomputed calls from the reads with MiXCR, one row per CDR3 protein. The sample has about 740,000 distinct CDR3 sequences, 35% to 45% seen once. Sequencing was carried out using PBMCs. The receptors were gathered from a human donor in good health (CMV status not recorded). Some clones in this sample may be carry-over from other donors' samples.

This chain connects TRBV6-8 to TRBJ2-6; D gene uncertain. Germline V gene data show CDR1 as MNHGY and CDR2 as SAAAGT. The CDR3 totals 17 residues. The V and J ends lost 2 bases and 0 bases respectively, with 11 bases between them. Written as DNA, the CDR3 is TGTGCCAGCAGTTACAAGGACGGGTTCTCTGGGGCCAACGTCCTGACTTTC. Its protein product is CASSYKDGFSGANVLTF.

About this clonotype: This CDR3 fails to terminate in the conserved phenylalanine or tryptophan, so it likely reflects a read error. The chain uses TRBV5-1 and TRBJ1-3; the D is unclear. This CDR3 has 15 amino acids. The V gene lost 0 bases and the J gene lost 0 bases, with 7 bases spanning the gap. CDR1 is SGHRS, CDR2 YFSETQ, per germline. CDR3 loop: CASSLENSSGNTIYC. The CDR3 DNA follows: TGCGCCAGCAGCTTGGAAAACAGCTCTGGAAACACCATATATTGT.

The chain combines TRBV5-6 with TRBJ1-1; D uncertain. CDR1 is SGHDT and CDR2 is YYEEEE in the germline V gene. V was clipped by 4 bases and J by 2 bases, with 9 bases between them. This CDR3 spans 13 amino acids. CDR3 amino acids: CASSHDRNTEAFF. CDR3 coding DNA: TGTGCCAGCAGCCATGACCGAAACACTGAAGCTTTCTTT. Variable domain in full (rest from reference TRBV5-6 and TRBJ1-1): DAGVTQSPTHLIKTRGQQVTLRCSPKSGHDTVSWYQQALGQGPQFIFQYYEEEERQRGNFPDRFSGHQFPNYSSELNVNALLLGDSALYLCASSHDRNTEAFFGQGTRLTVV.

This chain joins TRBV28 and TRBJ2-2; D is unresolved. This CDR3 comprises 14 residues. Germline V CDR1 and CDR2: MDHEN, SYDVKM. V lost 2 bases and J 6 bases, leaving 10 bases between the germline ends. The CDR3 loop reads CASSLRFEPGELFF. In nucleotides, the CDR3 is TGTGCCAGCAGTTTACGGTTTGAACCCGGGGAGCTGTTTTTT.

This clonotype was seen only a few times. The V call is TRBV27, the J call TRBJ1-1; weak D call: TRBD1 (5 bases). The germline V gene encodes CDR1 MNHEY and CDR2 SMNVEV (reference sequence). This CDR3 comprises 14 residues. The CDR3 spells CATRGRGMNTEAFF. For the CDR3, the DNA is TGTGCTACACGCGGTAGGGGAATGAACACTGAAGCTTTCTTT.

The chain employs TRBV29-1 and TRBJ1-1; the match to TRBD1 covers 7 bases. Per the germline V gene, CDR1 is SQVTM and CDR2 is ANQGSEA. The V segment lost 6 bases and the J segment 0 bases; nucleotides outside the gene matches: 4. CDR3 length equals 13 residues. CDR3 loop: CSVPTGLNTEAFF. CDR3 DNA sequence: TGCAGCGTCCCGACAGGGTTGAACACTGAAGCTTTCTTT.

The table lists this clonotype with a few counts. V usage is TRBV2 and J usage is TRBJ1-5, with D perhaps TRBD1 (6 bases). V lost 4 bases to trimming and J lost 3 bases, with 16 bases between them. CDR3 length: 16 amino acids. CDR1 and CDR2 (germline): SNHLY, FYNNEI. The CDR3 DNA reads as TGTGCCAGCAGTGGAGGGGGGTCGTTCTCCAATCAGCCCCAGCATTTT. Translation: CASSGGGSFSNQPQHF.

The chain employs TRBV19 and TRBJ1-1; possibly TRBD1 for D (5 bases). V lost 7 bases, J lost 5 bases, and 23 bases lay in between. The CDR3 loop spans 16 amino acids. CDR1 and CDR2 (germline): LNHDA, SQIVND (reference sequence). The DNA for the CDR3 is TGTGCCAGTAAGGAAGGGACGTCGAGACGGGGGACTGAAGCTTTCTTT. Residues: CASKEGTSRRGTEAFF.

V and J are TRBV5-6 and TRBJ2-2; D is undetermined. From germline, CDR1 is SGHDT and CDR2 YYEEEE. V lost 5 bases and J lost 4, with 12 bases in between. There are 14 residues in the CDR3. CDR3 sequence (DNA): TGTGCCAGCAGTCCTTATCTGACCACCGGGGAGCTGTTTTTT. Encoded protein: CASSPYLTTGELFF.

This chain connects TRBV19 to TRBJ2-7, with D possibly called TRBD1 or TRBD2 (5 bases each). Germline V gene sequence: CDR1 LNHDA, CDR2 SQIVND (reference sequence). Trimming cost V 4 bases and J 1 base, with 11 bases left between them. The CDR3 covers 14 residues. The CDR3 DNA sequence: TGTGCCAGTAGTACTTACGGGGCGTCCTACGAGCAGTACTTC. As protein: CASSTYGASYEQYF.

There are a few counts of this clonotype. The CDR3 sequence: CASRGGQFNQPQHF. CDR3 nucleotide sequence: TGTGCCAGCAGGGGAGGACAGTTTAATCAGCCCCAGCATTTT. V and J are TRBV6-6 and TRBJ1-5; D possibly corresponds to TRBD1 (6 bases). Germline values: CDR1 MNHNY, CDR2 SVGAGI (reference sequence). Trimming stripped 6 bases from V and 4 bases from J, with 13 bases between. The CDR3 totals 14 residues.

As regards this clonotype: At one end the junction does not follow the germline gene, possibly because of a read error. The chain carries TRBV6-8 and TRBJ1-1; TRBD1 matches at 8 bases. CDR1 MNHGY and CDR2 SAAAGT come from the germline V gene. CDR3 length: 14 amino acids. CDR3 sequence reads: CAGSRTGREPEAFF. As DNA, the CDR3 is TGTGCCGGCAGTAGGACAGGGAGGGAGCCTGAAGCTTTCTTT.

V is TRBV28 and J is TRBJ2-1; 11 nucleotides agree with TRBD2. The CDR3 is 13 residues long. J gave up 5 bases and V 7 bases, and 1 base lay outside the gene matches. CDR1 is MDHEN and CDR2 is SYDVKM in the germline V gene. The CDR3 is CASMGLADNEQFF. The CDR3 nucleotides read TGTGCCAGCATGGGACTAGCGGACAATGAGCAGTTCTTC. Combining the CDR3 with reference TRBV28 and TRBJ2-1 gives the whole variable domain DVKVTQSSRYLVKRTGEKVFLECVQDMDHENMFWYRQDPGLGLRLIYFSYDVKMKEKGDIPEGYSVSREKKERFSLILESASTNQTSMYLCASMGLADNEQFFGPGTRLTVL.

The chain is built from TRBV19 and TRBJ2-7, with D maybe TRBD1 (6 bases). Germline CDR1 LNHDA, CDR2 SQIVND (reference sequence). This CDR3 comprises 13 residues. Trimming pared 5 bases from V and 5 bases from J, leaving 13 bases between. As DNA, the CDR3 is TGTGCCAGTAGTCCATCGACAGGCCACGAGCAGTACTTC. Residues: CASSPSTGHEQYF.

Here the CDR3 DNA reads TGTGCCTGGAGTGTTGGGGGGCCTGGAAACACCATATATTTT. Its protein product is CAWSVGGPGNTIYF. The genes are TRBV30 and TRBJ1-3; D possibly corresponds to TRBD1 (6 bases). V lost 0 bases, J lost 2 bases, and 8 bases lay in between. Per the germline V gene, CDR1 is GTSNPN and CDR2 is SVGIG (reference sequence). The CDR3 loop spans 14 amino acids.

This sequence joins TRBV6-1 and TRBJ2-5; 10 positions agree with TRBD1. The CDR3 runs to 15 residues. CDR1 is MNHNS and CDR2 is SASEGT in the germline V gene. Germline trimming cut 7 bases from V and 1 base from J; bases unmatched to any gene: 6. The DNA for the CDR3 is TGTGCCAGCATGTGGGGACAGGGGAGCCAAGAGACCCAGTACTTC. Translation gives CASMWGQGSQETQYF.

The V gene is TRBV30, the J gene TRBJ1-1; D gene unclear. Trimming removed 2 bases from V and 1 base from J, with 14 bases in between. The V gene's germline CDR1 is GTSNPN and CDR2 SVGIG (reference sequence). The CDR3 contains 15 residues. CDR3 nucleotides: TGTGCCTGGAGTCAAACAGTGATCTCGAACACTGAAGCTTTCTTT. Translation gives CAWSQTVISNTEAFF.

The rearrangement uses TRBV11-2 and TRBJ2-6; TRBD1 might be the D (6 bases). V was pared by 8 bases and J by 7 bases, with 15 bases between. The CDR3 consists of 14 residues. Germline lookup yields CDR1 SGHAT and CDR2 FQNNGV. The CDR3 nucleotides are TGTGCCAGCGGGGGCGTACTCGGCGCCAACGTCCTGACTTTC. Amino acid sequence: CASGGVLGANVLTF.

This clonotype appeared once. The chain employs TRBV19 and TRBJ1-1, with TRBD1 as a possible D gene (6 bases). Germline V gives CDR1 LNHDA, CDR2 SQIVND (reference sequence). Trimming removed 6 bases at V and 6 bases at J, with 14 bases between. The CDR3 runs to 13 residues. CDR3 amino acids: CASRMGRGSEAFF. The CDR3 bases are TGTGCCAGTAGAATGGGCAGGGGCTCTGAAGCTTTCTTT.

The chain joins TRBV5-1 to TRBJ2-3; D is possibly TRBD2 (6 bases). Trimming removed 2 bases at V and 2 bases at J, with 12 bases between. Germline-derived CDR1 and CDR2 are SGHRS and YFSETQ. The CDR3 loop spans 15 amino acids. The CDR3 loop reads CASSLSGYATDTQYF. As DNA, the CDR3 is TGCGCCAGCAGCTTAAGCGGGTACGCCACAGATACGCAGTATTTT.